One sample yielded the 23 T cell receptor beta chains listed below, sequenced in a study of lymphopenia after photon versus proton radiotherapy. Produced via immunoSEQ multiplex PCR; TCRdb's table is partial and in-frame only. Among about 70,000 clones listed, 80% to 95% were seen once. The sequencing here drew on peripheral blood, taken from a patient treated with photon-based radiotherapy. The receptors shown here come from a woman aged 40 to 50 with cholangiocarcinoma.

The rearrangement joins TRBV18 to TRBJ1-3; TRBD1 might be the D (5 bases). V lost 3 bases and J lost 0, with 15 bases in between. CDR3 length: 17 amino acids. The V gene's germline CDR1 is KGHSH and CDR2 LQKENI. CDR3: CASSPLGQTSSGNTIYF. The CDR3 coding sequence is TGTGCCAGCTCACCCCTGGGGCAGACGAGCTCTGGAAACACCATATATTTT. The full variable domain, with the rest looked up from reference TRBV18 and TRBJ1-3, is NAGVMQNPRHLVRRRGQEARLRCSPMKGHSHVYWYRQLPEEGLKFMVYLQKENIIDESGMPKERFSAEFPKEGPSILRIQQVVRGDSAAYFCASSPLGQTSSGNTIYFGEGSWLTVV.

The J gene is TRBJ2-2, the V gene TRBV5-4; possible D gene TRBD1, 6 bases. This CDR3 spans 16 amino acids. CDR1 is SGHNT, CDR2 YYREEE, per germline (reference sequence). V dropped 7 bases and J dropped 5 bases, with 21 bases sitting between them. CDR3 region: CASWLSDLGQTGELFF. The CDR3 nucleotides are TGTGCCAGCTGGCTCTCTGACCTCGGACAGACCGGGGAGCTGTTTTTT.

This clone appeared once. This chain uses TRBV18 with TRBJ2-1; TRBD2 agrees at 11 bases. The CDR3 has 17 residues. CDR1 and CDR2 from the germline V gene are KGHSH and LQKENI. V lost 0 bases, J lost 9 bases, and 10 bases stayed unmatched. CDR3 nucleotide sequence: TGTGCCAGCTCACCACCCGGGCCTAGCGGGAGGATAGGTGAGCAGTTCTTC. It yields the protein CASSPPGPSGRIGEQFF.

This clone appeared a single time. CDR3 residues: CASSEVGTGDDTQYF. The CDR3 DNA is TGTGCCAGCAGTGAAGTCGGGACAGGGGACGATACGCAGTATTTT. V gene TRBV28 combines with J gene TRBJ2-3, with 10 bases fitting TRBD1. J gave up 6 bases and V 5 bases, and 8 bases lay outside the gene matches. This CDR3 region has 15 residues. The germline CDR1 and CDR2 sequences are MDHEN and SYDVKM.

The CDR3 DNA is TGTGCCAGCAGCCCAGGGCGACTTAATGAAAAACTGTTTTTT. Its translation: CASSPGRLNEKLFF. The chain recombines TRBV7-9 with TRBJ1-4; tentative D call: TRBD1 (5 bases). The CDR3 has 14 residues. Germline assignment: CDR1 SEHNR and CDR2 FQNEAQ (reference sequence). V lost 5 bases and J lost 4, with 11 bases in between.

The chain couples TRBV5-1 to TRBJ2-3; D unresolved. The CDR3 has 13 residues. The V gene's germline CDR1 is SGHRS and CDR2 YFSETQ. Trimming took 3 bases from V and 4 from J, leaving 9 bases between them. The CDR3 here is CASSSLQPDTQYF. The CDR3, as DNA: TGCGCCAGCAGCTCCTTACAGCCAGATACGCAGTATTTT.

This rearrangement joins TRBV4-3 to TRBJ2-1; D remains unclear. V was shortened by 2 bases and J by 7 bases, with 9 bases between the two germline ends. Looked up from germline, CDR1 is LGHNA and CDR2 is YSLEER. The CDR3 covers 13 residues. CDR3 sequence reads: CASSQSFSNEQFF. The CDR3 region has the DNA TGCGCCAGCAGCCAAAGCTTTTCTAATGAGCAGTTCTTC.

The chain employs TRBV28 and TRBJ1-1; D ambiguous. CDR1 is MDHEN, CDR2 SYDVKM, per germline. This CDR3 spans 14 amino acids. V lost 1 base to trimming and J lost 2 bases, with 8 bases between them. The CDR3 loop reads CASSLYQVNTEAFF. CDR3 DNA: TGTGCCAGCAGTTTATATCAGGTCAACACTGAAGCTTTCTTT.

The sample holds one count of this clone. This chain connects TRBV2 to TRBJ2-5; D may be TRBD2 (6 bases). The CDR3 extends over 12 amino acids. V gave up 1 base and J gave up 7 bases, with 7 bases separating them. Germline CDR1 SNHLY, CDR2 FYNNEI. DNA for the CDR3: TGTGCCAGCAGTGAAGTGGGGGGGACCCAGTACTTC. This gives the protein CASSEVGGTQYF. Full variable domain (remainder filled in from reference TRBV2 and TRBJ2-5): EPEVTQTPSHQVTQMGQEVILRCVPISNHLYFYWYRQILGQKVEFLVSFYNNEISEKSEIFDDQFSVERPDGSNFTLKIRSTKLEDSAMYFCASSEVGGTQYFGPGTRLLVL.

This clone was found a few times. V gene TRBV6-5 combines with J gene TRBJ1-1; D gene ambiguous. V lost 0 bases to trimming and J lost 1 base, with 12 bases between them. CDR3 size: 16 residues. Per the germline V gene, CDR1 is MNHEY and CDR2 is SVGAGI. The CDR3 DNA reads as TGTGCCAGCAGTTACTCTTATACGGCACCGAACACTGAAGCTTTCTTT. Translating it yields CASSYSYTAPNTEAFF.

The V and J genes are TRBV7-2 and TRBJ1-2, with TRBD1 matching 9 bases. V was pared by 2 bases and J by 3 bases, with 10 bases of the junction left unmatched. Germline-derived CDR1 and CDR2 are SGHTA and FQGNSA. CDR3 size: 17 residues. The CDR3 DNA sequence: TGTGCCAGCAGCTTATGGGGTTGGGGACAGGGAGACTATGGCTACACCTTC. Amino acid sequence: CASSLWGWGQGDYGYTF.

This chain links TRBV5-6 with TRBJ2-3; D uncertain. The CDR3 length is 15 residues. In germline, CDR1 is SGHDT, CDR2 YYEEEE. Trimming cost V 4 bases and J 0 bases, with 12 bases left between them. CDR3 protein: CASSRGELSTDTQYF. The CDR3 DNA sequence: TGTGCCAGCAGCAGAGGCGAACTTAGCACAGATACGCAGTATTTT. Variable domain in full (rest from reference TRBV5-6 and TRBJ2-3): DAGVTQSPTHLIKTRGQQVTLRCSPKSGHDTVSWYQQALGQGPQFIFQYYEEEERQRGNFPDRFSGHQFPNYSSELNVNALLLGDSALYLCASSRGELSTDTQYFGPGTRLTVL.

The V gene is TRBV19, the J gene TRBJ2-3; 8 nucleotides line up with TRBD2. In germline, CDR1 is LNHDA, CDR2 SQIVND (reference sequence). V was clipped by 5 bases and J by 1 base; unmatched bases: 5. The CDR3 runs to 15 residues. The CDR3 sequence: CASSWSGGGTDTQYF. The CDR3 DNA follows: TGTGCCAGTAGTTGGAGCGGGGGTGGCACAGATACGCAGTATTTT.

J is TRBJ1-4 and V is TRBV9, with TRBD1 as a possible D gene (5 bases). CDR3 length: 12 amino acids. Germline V gene sequence: CDR1 SGDLS, CDR2 YYNGEE. Trimming removed 4 bases from V and 8 bases from J, with 9 bases in between. CDR3 region: CASSREGEKLFF. DNA of the CDR3: TGTGCCAGCAGCCGAGAGGGGGAAAAACTGTTTTTT.

The V call is TRBV6-1, the J call TRBJ1-2, with a tentative D call TRBD1 (6 bases). The CDR3 sequence is 16 residues long. Germline V gene data show CDR1 as MNHNS and CDR2 as SASEGT. The ends were cut back, 3 bases at V and 4 bases at J, with 18 bases in the middle. The CDR3, as DNA: TGTGCCAGCAGTGATGGAGGTACAGGGAGTTCCTATGGCTACACCTTC. Its protein product is CASSDGGTGSSYGYTF.

The rearrangement links TRBV27 to TRBJ2-7; D may be TRBD1 or TRBD2 (5 bases each). The CDR3 extends over 16 amino acids. Trimming took 8 bases from V and 5 from J, leaving 25 bases between them. CDR1 is MNHEY, CDR2 SMNVEV, per germline (reference sequence). The CDR3 coding sequence is TGTGCCAGCGGACTCGTACCTGGGACCCGCGGAAACGAGCAGTACTTC. Translated: CASGLVPGTRGNEQYF.

The chain employs TRBV30 and TRBJ1-4, with D perhaps matching TRBD1 (6 bases). The CDR3 is 17 residues long. CDR1 is GTSNPN, CDR2 SVGIG, per germline (reference sequence). The V end lost 4 bases, the J end lost 9 bases, and 27 bases lay between the germline ends. Here the CDR3 reads CAWTLSGFRDISQKLFF. The CDR3, as DNA: TGTGCCTGGACCCTCTCGGGCTTCCGGGACATATCCCAAAAACTGTTTTTT.

A remark on this clone: The junction shows a germline mismatch at one end, possibly a read error. This rearrangement joins TRBV27 to TRBJ1-5; a weak D match, TRBD1 (5 bases). The CDR3 has 16 amino acids. Germline lookup yields CDR1 MNHEY and CDR2 SMNVEV (reference sequence). CDR3 coding DNA: TGTGCCAGCAGGTTATGGGGGTCGGACGGGTATCAGCCCCAGCATTTT. It yields the protein CASRLWGSDGYQPQHF.

This clone was found once. This chain joins TRBV19 and TRBJ1-1; perhaps TRBD1 as D (6 bases). CDR3 length: 15 amino acids. Germline CDR1 and CDR2: LNHDA and SQIVND (reference sequence). Trimming took 9 bases from V and 4 from J, leaving 21 bases between them. CDR3 DNA: TGTGCCAGCCATAATCTTCCAGGGGCCGTCACTGAAGCTTTCTTT. This translates into CASHNLPGAVTEAFF.

V usage is TRBV4-2 and J usage is TRBJ1-2; TRBD1 matches 8 bases. This CDR3 comprises 18 residues. Germline loops: CDR1 LGHNA, CDR2 YNFKEQ. J was trimmed by 0 bases and V by 0 bases; bases with no gene match: 9. This CDR3 is CASSQDSGTGQSNYGYTF. In DNA, the CDR3 is TGTGCCAGCAGCCAAGATTCTGGGACAGGACAGTCTAACTATGGCTACACCTTC.

The chain combines TRBV5-1 with TRBJ1-1; D not certain. V lost 0 bases and J lost 4, with 22 bases in between. CDR3 length equals 18 residues. The V gene's germline CDR1 is SGHRS and CDR2 YFSETQ. The CDR3 protein is CASSLVVGKDLGGTEAFF. The CDR3 DNA reads as TGCGCCAGCAGCTTGGTAGTAGGGAAGGATTTAGGTGGCACTGAAGCTTTCTTT. Full variable domain (rest looked up from reference TRBV5-1 and TRBJ1-1): KAGVTQTPRYLIKTRGQQVTLSCSPISGHRSVSWYQQTPGQGLQFLFEYFSETQRNKGNFPGRFSGRQFSNSRSEMNVSTLELGDSALYLCASSLVVGKDLGGTEAFFGQGTRLTVV.

This clone came up a few times. The J gene is TRBJ2-7, the V gene TRBV6-5; D may be TRBD2 (5 bases). The germline V gene encodes CDR1 MNHEY and CDR2 SVGAGI. V was shortened by 0 bases and J by 5 bases, with 14 bases between the two germline ends. The CDR3 loop spans 15 amino acids. CDR3 DNA: TGTGCCAGCAGTTACTCGTGGCTCGGAGGCGACGAGCAGTACTTC. As protein: CASSYSWLGGDEQYF.

The V and J genes are TRBV9 and TRBJ1-1, with D perhaps matching TRBD1 (5 bases). V shed 0 bases and J shed 5 bases, with 11 bases lying between them. This CDR3 region has 14 residues. Germline V lookup: CDR1 SGDLS, CDR2 YYNGEE. CDR3 sequence reads: CASSVDQGGTEAFF. CDR3 nucleotides: TGTGCCAGCAGCGTAGATCAGGGTGGAACTGAAGCTTTCTTT.